Detailed here is one T cell receptor (beta chain). Antigen unknown. This entry belongs to a study of T cell responses to AZD1222 COVID-19 vaccine. General study findings and limits: AZD1222 recipients seropositive at baseline numbered only 5 to 7. A rise in Spike-specific TCR breadth and depth followed two AZD1222 doses. There were mostly white British donors and more females than males, and clonal diversity was possibly underestimated.

Data came from immunoSEQ multiplex PCR; TCRdb stores just in-frame clones and leaves some out. Of roughly 120,000 clones listed, 88% are singletons. The sequence came from an adult in good health. The sequencing here drew on peripheral blood, taken on day 0 of MenACWY control vaccination.

The CDR3 reads CASSNHLRETQYF. CDR3 coding DNA: TGTGCCAGCAGCAACCACCTTAGAGAGACCCAGTACTTC. V and J are TRBV7-2 and TRBJ2-5; D is ambiguous. The V end was cut by 5 bases, the J end by 4 bases, with 11 bases between. The CDR3 has 13 amino acids. Germline V gives CDR1 SGHTA, CDR2 FQGNSA.